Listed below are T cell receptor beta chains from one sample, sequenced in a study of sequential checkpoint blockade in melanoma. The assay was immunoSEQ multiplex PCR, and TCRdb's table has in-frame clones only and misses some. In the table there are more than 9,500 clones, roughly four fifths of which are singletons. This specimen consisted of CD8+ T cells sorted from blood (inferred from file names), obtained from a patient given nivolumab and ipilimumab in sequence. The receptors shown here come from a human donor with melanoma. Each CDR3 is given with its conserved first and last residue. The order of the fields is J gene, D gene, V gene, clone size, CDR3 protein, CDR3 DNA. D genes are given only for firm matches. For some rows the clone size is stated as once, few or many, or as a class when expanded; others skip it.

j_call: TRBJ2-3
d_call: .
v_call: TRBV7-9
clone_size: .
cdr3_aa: CASSPTGISTDTQYF
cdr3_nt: TGTGCCAGCAGCCCGACCGGGATTAGCACAGATACGCAGTATTTT

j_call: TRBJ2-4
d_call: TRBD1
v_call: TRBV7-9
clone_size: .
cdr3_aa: CASSAQGGQGVVAKNIQYF
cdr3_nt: TGTGCCAGCAGCGCCCAGGGGGGACAGGGCGTAGTGGCCAAAAACATTCAGTACTTC

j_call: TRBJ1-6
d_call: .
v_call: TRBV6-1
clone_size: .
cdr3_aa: CASSRGSPLHF
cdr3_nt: TGTGCCAGCAGTAGGGGATCACCCCTCCACTTT

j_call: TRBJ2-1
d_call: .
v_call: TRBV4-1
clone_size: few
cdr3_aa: CASSPTYGARSYNEQFF
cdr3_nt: TGCGCCAGCAGCCCGACTTACGGAGCGCGCTCCTACAATGAGCAGTTCTTC

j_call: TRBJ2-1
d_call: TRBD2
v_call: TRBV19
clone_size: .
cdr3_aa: CASSIASGIESYNEQFF
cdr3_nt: TGTGCCAGTAGTATTGCTAGCGGGATAGAGTCCTACAATGAGCAGTTCTTC

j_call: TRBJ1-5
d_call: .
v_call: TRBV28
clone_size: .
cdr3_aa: CASSLRSSNQPQHF
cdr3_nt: TGTGCCAGCAGTTTGAGGTCTAGCAATCAGCCCCAGCATTTT

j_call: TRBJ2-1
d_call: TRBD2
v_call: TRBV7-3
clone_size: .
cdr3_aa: CASRSGTKQFF
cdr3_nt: TGTGCCAGCAGGTCCGGGACTAAGCAGTTCTTC

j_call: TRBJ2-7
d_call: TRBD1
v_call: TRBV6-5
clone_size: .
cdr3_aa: CASSYDRAPYEQYF
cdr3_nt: TGTGCCAGCAGTTATGACAGGGCACCCTACGAGCAGTACTTC

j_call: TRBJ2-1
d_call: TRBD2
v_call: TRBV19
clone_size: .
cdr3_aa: CASSLAGGLNNEQFF
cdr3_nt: TGTGCCAGTAGTTTAGCGGGGGGTCTTAACAATGAGCAGTTCTTC

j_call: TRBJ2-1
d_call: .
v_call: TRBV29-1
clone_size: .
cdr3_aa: CSVEVTRQEQFF
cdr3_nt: TGCAGCGTTGAAGTTACGAGGCAGGAGCAGTTCTTC

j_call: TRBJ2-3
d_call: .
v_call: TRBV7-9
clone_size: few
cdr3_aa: CASSFSGISTDTQYF
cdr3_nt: TGTGCCAGCAGCTTTTCGGGGATAAGCACAGATACGCAGTATTTT

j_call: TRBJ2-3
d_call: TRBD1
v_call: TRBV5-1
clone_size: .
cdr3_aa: CASKVGQGPTDTQYF
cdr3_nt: TGCGCCAGCAAAGTGGGACAGGGTCCCACAGATACGCAGTATTTT

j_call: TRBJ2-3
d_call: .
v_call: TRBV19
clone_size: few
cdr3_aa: CASNMASTDTQYF
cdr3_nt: TGTGCCAGTAATATGGCCAGCACAGATACGCAGTATTTT

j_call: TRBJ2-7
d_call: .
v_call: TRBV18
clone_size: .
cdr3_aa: CASSPGGYEQYF
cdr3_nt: TGTGCCAGCTCACCAGGAGGCTACGAGCAGTACTTC

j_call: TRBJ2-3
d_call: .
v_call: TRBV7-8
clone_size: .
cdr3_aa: CASSLERVFTDTQYF
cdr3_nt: TGTGCCAGCAGCTTAGAACGGGTTTTCACAGATACGCAGTATTTT

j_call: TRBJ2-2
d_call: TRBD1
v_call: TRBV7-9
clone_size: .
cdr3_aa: CASSSGQGAAGELFF
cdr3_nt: TGTGCCAGCAGCTCGGGACAGGGGGCGGCCGGGGAGCTGTTTTTT

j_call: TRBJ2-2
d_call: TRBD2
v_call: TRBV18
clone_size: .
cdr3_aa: CATLSERTSGTNTGELFF
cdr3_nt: TGTGCCACCTTGTCGGAGAGGACTAGCGGGACGAACACCGGGGAGCTGTTTTTT

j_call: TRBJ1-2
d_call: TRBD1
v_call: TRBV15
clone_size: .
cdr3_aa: CATRSRTGGYGYTF
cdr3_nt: TGTGCCACCAGGAGCCGGACAGGGGGCTATGGCTACACCTTC

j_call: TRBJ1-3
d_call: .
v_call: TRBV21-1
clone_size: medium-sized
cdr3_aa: CASSIRGPGGNTIYF
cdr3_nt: TGTGCCAGCAGCATTCGAGGGCCGGGGGGAAACACCATATATTTT

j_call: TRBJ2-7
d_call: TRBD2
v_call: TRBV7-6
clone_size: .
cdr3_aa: CASSLADGTSYEQYF
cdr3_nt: TGTGCCAGCAGCTTAGCCGACGGGACTAGCTACGAGCAGTACTTC

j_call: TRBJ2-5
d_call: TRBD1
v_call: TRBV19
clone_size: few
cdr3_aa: CASSPGYRGRRETQYF
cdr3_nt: TGTGCCAGTAGTCCCGGGTACAGGGGGCGCAGGGAGACCCAGTACTTC

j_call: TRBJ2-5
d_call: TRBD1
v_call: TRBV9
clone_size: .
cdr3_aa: CASSAQQGREETQYF
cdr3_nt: TGTGCCAGCAGCGCACAACAGGGGAGAGAGGAGACCCAGTACTTC

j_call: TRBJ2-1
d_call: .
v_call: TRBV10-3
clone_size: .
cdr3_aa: CAISLAGSTYNEQFF
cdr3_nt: TGTGCCATCAGTCTGGCGGGATCGACTTACAATGAGCAGTTCTTC

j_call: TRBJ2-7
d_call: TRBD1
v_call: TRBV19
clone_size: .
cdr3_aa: CASTPRDRGYEQYF
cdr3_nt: TGTGCCAGTACCCCGAGGGACAGGGGCTACGAGCAGTACTTC

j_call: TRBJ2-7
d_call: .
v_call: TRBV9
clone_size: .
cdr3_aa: CASSVGLRTANYEQYF
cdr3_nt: TGTGCCAGCAGCGTAGGGCTTCGGACAGCGAACTACGAGCAGTACTTC

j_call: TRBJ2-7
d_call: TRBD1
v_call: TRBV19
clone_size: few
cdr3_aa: CASSDRVSYEQYF
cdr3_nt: TGTGCCAGTAGTGACAGGGTCTCCTACGAGCAGTACTTC

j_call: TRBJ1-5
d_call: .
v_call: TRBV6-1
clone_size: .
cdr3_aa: CASRRETGGAQPQHF
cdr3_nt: TGTGCCAGCCGTAGGGAGACCGGGGGGGCTCAGCCCCAGCATTTT

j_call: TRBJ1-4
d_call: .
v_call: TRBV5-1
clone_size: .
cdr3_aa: CASSLNGASEKLFF
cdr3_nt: TGCGCCAGCAGCTTGAATGGGGCTAGTGAAAAACTGTTTTTT

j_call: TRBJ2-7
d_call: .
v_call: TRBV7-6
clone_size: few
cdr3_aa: CASSPRLSGYEQYF
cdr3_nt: TGTGCCAGCAGCCCCCGTTTGAGCGGCTACGAGCAGTACTTC

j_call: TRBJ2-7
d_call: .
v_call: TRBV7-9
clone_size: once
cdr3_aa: CASSPRGVSSYEQYF
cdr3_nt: TGTGCCAGCAGCCCCCGTGGAGTGAGCTCCTACGAGCAGTACTTC

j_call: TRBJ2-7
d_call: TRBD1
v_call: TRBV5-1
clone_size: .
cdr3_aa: CASRSGTDPNEQYF
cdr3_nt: TGCGCCAGCAGATCCGGGACAGACCCTAACGAGCAGTACTTC

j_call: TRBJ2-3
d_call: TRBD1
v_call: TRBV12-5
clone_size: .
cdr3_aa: CASGLLTRPGQGPLDDTQYF
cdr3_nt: TGTGCTAGTGGTTTGCTAACCCGACCGGGACAGGGGCCTCTAGACGATACGCAGTATTTT

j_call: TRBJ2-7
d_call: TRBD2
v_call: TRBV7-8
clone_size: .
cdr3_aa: CASSELAGYYEQYF
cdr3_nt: TGTGCCAGCAGCGAATTAGCGGGGTACTACGAGCAGTACTTC

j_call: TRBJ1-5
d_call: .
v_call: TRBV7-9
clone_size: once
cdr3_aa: CASSLGAYSNQPQHF
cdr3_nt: TGTGCCAGCAGCTTAGGAGCATATAGCAATCAGCCCCAGCATTTT

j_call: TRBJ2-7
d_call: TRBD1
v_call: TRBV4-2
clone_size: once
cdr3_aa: CASSQEFGRGQYEQYF
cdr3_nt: TGTGCCAGCAGCCAAGAGTTCGGCAGGGGGCAATACGAGCAGTACTTC

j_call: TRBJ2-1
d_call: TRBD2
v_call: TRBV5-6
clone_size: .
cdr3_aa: CASSGVAGGPYNEQFF
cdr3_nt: TGTGCCAGCAGCGGGGTGGCGGGAGGGCCATACAATGAGCAGTTCTTC